Listed below are T cell receptor beta chains from one sample, sequenced in a study of OX40 agonist ivuxolimab in advanced cancers. Sequencing used immunoSEQ multiplex PCR; TCRdb keeps in-frame clones, though not all of them. Of 60,000 to 85,000 clones in the sample, approximately 80% were seen once. Material: CD4+ or CD8+ T cells sorted from blood, obtained in a trial of the OX40 agonist ivuxolimab. Receptors were obtained from an adult with an advanced solid tumor such as melanoma, head and neck, liver or kidney cancer. The CDR3 runs from the conserved cysteine through the conserved F or W. A D gene is named only where the DNA matches it firmly. Some rows mark clone size as missing; the rest say once, few, many or name a class of expanded clone.

length | D | J | size | V | DNA | CDR3
15 | TRBD2 | TRBJ2-1 | NA | TRBV29-1 | TGCAGCGTTGAAGAGGGCCGGGGGGGCATGAATGAGCAGTTCTTC | CSVEEGRGGMNEQFF
19 | TRBD2 | TRBJ2-3 | NA | TRBV7-2 | TGTGCCAGCAGCTTAGAGGAAGGGGAGCGGGGCTCTAGCACAGATACGCAGTATTTT | CASSLEEGERGSSTDTQYF
12 | NA | TRBJ2-1 | NA | TRBV7-2 | TGTGCCAGCAGCTCCTGGGGAAATGAGCAGTTCTTC | CASSSWGNEQFF
14 | TRBD2 | TRBJ2-3 | once | TRBV4-1 | TGCGCCAGCAGCCAACCGGACGGGAGGGATACGCAGTATTTT | CASSQPDGRDTQYF
15 | NA | TRBJ1-1 | NA | TRBV7-6 | TGTGCCAGCAGCTTAGGGTTGGGGGACCGTTCTGCTGCTTTCTTT | CASSLGLGDRSAAFF
15 | TRBD1 | TRBJ1-2 | NA | TRBV10-3 | TGTGCCATCAGTGAGGACAGGGGACCGTTCTATGGCTACACCTTC | CAISEDRGPFYGYTF
14 | NA | TRBJ2-3 | NA | TRBV18 | TGTGCCAGCTCACCACCGGTCCGAGAAGATACGCAGTATTTT | CASSPPVREDTQYF
12 | NA | TRBJ2-7 | NA | TRBV5-1 | TGCGCCAGCAGCCCCCAGGGGTACGAGCAGTACTTC | CASSPQGYEQYF
15 | TRBD1 | TRBJ2-1 | NA | TRBV5-1 | TGCGCCAGCAGCGGGTCCGGGACAGATTACAATGAGCAGTTCTTC | CASSGSGTDYNEQFF
14 | NA | TRBJ1-2 | NA | TRBV2 | TGTGCCAGCAGTGAAGCTGAATCGGCTTATGGCTACACCTTC | CASSEAESAYGYTF
15 | NA | TRBJ1-2 | NA | TRBV5-1 | TGCGCCAGCACCCTGCTTGATTCGGGGTACTATGGCTACACCTTC | CASTLLDSGYYGYTF
17 | TRBD1 | TRBJ1-5 | NA | TRBV18 | TGTGCCAGCTCAAGACAGGGGGGCGACTCGAGCAATCAGCCCCAGCATTTT | CASSRQGGDSSNQPQHF
14 | TRBD2 | TRBJ2-3 | NA | TRBV6-5 | TGTGCCAGCAGTTACGGGTTAGCGGGGGGCACGCAGTATTTT | CASSYGLAGGTQYF
14 | TRBD1 | TRBJ1-1 | NA | TRBV6-6 | TGTGCCAGCAGTTACCAGGGGGAAAACACTGAAGCTTTCTTT | CASSYQGENTEAFF
15 | NA | TRBJ1-1 | NA | TRBV18 | TGTGCCAGCTCATCGCTCCCAGCTCCGAACACTGAAGCTTTCTTT | CASSSLPAPNTEAFF
14 | TRBD1 | TRBJ1-2 | NA | TRBV6-1 | TGTGCCAGCAGGGGACAGGGGAGGACCTATGGCTACACCTTC | CASRGQGRTYGYTF
14 | TRBD1 | TRBJ1-5 | NA | TRBV28 | TGTGCCAGCAACCCGGGACAGGGCTATCAGCCCCAGCATTTT | CASNPGQGYQPQHF
16 | NA | TRBJ2-1 | NA | TRBV19 | TGTGCCAGTACCATTAGGGGGTCGAGCTCCTACAATGAGCAGTTCTTC | CASTIRGSSSYNEQFF
14 | NA | TRBJ1-2 | NA | TRBV6-5 | TGTGCCAGCAGTTACCAAGGCGGGGCAGGGGGCTACACCTTC | CASSYQGGAGGYTF
19 | TRBD1 | TRBJ2-6 | NA | TRBV28 | TGTGCCAGCAGTTTTCCGATGACAGGGAGAGCCTCTGGGGCCAACGTCCTGACTTTC | CASSFPMTGRASGANVLTF
17 | TRBD2 | TRBJ2-4 | NA | TRBV4-1 | TGCGCCAGCAGCCAAGATGGCGGGGGGGCTCCGAAAAACATTCAGTACTTC | CASSQDGGGAPKNIQYF
13 | TRBD1 | TRBJ2-7 | NA | TRBV28 | TGTGCCAGCAGTCCAGGGGGTACCTACGAGCAGTACTTC | CASSPGGTYEQYF
16 | TRBD1 | TRBJ1-2 | NA | TRBV18 | TGTGCCAGCTCACTCGCCCCGACAGGGTCGGACTATGGCTACACCTTC | CASSLAPTGSDYGYTF
15 | TRBD1 | TRBJ1-4 | once | TRBV4-1 | TGCGCCAGCAGCCCGATTGAGGGACAGGGGGGAAAACTGTTTTTT | CASSPIEGQGGKLFF
14 | NA | TRBJ1-4 | once | TRBV27 | TGTGCCAGCAGTTTACAGGGGAGTAATGAAAAACTGTTTTTT | CASSLQGSNEKLFF
13 | NA | TRBJ1-1 | NA | TRBV19 | TGTGCCAGTAGGATAGACATGAACACTGAAGCTTTCTTT | CASRIDMNTEAFF